These T cell receptor beta chains were read from a single sample in a study of breast tumors, draining lymph nodes, adjacent tissues. One entry per CDR3 protein, called by TCRdb with MiXCR from the multiplex PCR reads. The table lists around 230,000 distinct CDR3 sequences, roughly 32% of them singletons. The material sequenced was axillary lymph node tissue. The receptors originated from a female donor with breast cancer. Some clones in this sample may be carry-over from other donors' samples. The conserved cysteine and the conserved F or W are not part of the CDR3 here. The D gene is left open where the match is weak.

D gene,V gene,CDR3 length,CDR3 protein
TRBD1,TRBV9,14,ASSSGQGYMNTEAF
.,TRBV12-3/TRBV12-4,12,ASSRDTSNQPQH
.,TRBV18,12,ASSPKGNISPLH
.,TRBV2,12,ASSQTWREQPQH
TRBD1,TRBV9,13,ASSLQEGARDTQY
.,TRBV11-3,10,ASSLVRGEQY
.,TRBV9,14,ASTPQTGTMNTEAF
.,TRBV10-3,11,AIRGSGEDGYT
.,TRBV20-1,13,SARTRRGLNNEQY
TRBD1,TRBV20-1,13,SAKEQGQSRQPQH
.,TRBV5-6,12,ASSLVQPPYEQY
.,TRBV6-2/TRBV6-3,13,ASSHFSDTNYGYT
.,TRBV5-1,10,ASSSLVGELF
TRBD2,TRBV30,11,ASTSGRPEDEF
.,TRBV12-3/TRBV12-4,14,ASSVRGAGSNQPQH
.,TRBV29-1,13,SVESAGSGANVLT
.,TRBV3-1,14,ASSQNSAVSSYEQY
.,TRBV29-1,9,SLVYTDTQY
TRBD1,TRBV27,13,ASKGGQGAMYEQY
TRBD1,TRBV14,20,ASSQDPQLPDPGTEAPYEQY
TRBD1,TRBV3-1,12,ASSPTGGVQPQH